The 22 T cell receptor beta chains in this list originate from one sample, sequenced in a study. MiXCR, run by TCRdb on the RT-PCR reads, gives a single entry per CDR3 protein. The sample includes 550,000 to 750,000 distinct CDR3 sequences, approximately 15% seen only once; the top ten take roughly 3.9%. The sequencing input was memory CD4+ T cells from blood. These receptor sequences come from a female donor in good health, serving as a healthy control.

To note about this clonotype: One junction end disagrees with the germline gene, perhaps due to a read error. This chain uses TRBV7-2 with TRBJ2-1; D is perhaps TRBD2 (6 bases). The CDR3 sequence is 14 residues long. The germline V gene has CDR1 SGHTA and CDR2 FQGNSA. Here the CDR3 DNA reads TGTGCCAGCAGCACGGACTACTCCTACAGTGAGCAGTTCTTC. It yields the protein CASSTDYSYSEQFF.

Concerning this clonotype: A junction end diverges from the germline sequence, so it may reflect a read error. In DNA, the CDR3 is TGTGCCGGCAGGGAGGACGGAGACACTGAAGCTTTCTTT. This gives the protein CAGREDGDTEAFF. The chain carries TRBV6-1 and TRBJ1-1; maybe TRBD1 (5 bases). The CDR3 sequence is 13 residues long. Germline values: CDR1 MNHNS, CDR2 SASEGT.

This clonotype was seen many times. The chain recombines TRBV5-6 with TRBJ1-3, with TRBD1 identical over 10 bases. V shed 4 bases, J shed 0 bases, and the junction held 4 bases outside the gene matches. The CDR3 contains 16 residues. The V gene's germline CDR1 is SGHDT and CDR2 YYEEEE. CDR3 in amino acids: CASSPWTGGSGNTIYF. The CDR3, as DNA: TGTGCCAGCAGCCCTTGGACAGGGGGCTCTGGAAACACCATATATTTT. Supplemented by reference TRBV5-6 and TRBJ1-3, the full variable domain reads DAGVTQSPTHLIKTRGQQVTLRCSPKSGHDTVSWYQQALGQGPQFIFQYYEEEERQRGNFPDRFSGHQFPNYSSELNVNALLLGDSALYLCASSPWTGGSGNTIYFGEGSWLTVV.

This clonotype was observed a handful of times. The genes are TRBV7-6 and TRBJ2-5, with D maybe TRBD2 (6 bases). The ends were cut back, 4 bases at V and 4 bases at J, with 16 bases in the middle. Germline CDR1 is SGHVS and CDR2 is FNYEAQ. The CDR3 is 15 amino acids. DNA of the CDR3: TGTGCCAGCAGCTCCGCGGCGGGGTTGTTAGAGACCCAGTACTTC. Amino acids: CASSSAAGLLETQYF.

The gene calls are TRBV20-1 and TRBJ2-3; no clear D. From germline, CDR1 is DFQATT and CDR2 SNEGSKA (reference sequence). Deletions cut 6 bases from V and 1 base from J, with 14 bases between. The CDR3 has 14 residues. The CDR3 DNA sequence: TGCAGTGCCAAGAGATCCCCTGGCACAGATACGCAGTATTTT. This codes for CSAKRSPGTDTQYF.

In its sample, this clonotype was seen many times. This chain joins TRBV6-5 and TRBJ2-5; 8 nucleotides align to TRBD2. CDR3 size: 15 residues. V lost 0 bases and J lost 5; bases outside the gene matches: 5. In germline, CDR1 is MNHEY, CDR2 SVGAGI. This CDR3 reads CASSYSRTGGETQYF. As DNA, the CDR3 is TGTGCCAGCAGTTACTCCCGGACGGGGGGGGAGACCCAGTACTTC.

In this sample, this clonotype turned up many times. The germline gene is not matched at one end of the junction; a read error may be the cause. The chain uses TRBV12-3 or TRBV12-4 and TRBJ1-1; 7 bases map to TRBD1. This CDR3 region has 14 residues. The CDR3: CASSMLQGNSEAFF. The CDR3 DNA is TGTGCCAGCAGTATGTTACAGGGGAACTCTGAAGCTTTCTTT.

The chain has TRBV20-1 and TRBJ1-6; 7 bases align to TRBD1. V was pared by 0 bases and J by 7 bases, with 15 bases of the junction left unmatched. There are 18 residues in the CDR3. Germline values: CDR1 DFQATT, CDR2 SNEGSKA (reference sequence). CDR3 amino acids: CSARDPSGGGVVNSPLHF. CDR3 sequence (DNA): TGCAGTGCTAGAGATCCTTCAGGAGGGGGCGTTGTCAATTCACCCCTCCACTTT.

The table lists this clonotype with a few counts. The rearrangement joins TRBV20-1 to TRBJ2-5, with D perhaps matching TRBD2 (5 bases). The V gene lost 0 bases and the J gene lost 5 bases, with 16 bases spanning the gap. Looked up from germline, CDR1 is DFQATT and CDR2 is SNEGSKA (reference sequence). This CDR3 region has 15 residues. The CDR3: CSAREVNTREETQYF. Here the CDR3 DNA reads TGCAGTGCTAGAGAGGTGAATACTAGGGAGGAGACCCAGTACTTC.

This chain uses TRBV6-1 with TRBJ1-5; D unclear. Germline CDR1 and CDR2: MNHNS and SASEGT. CDR3 length equals 17 residues. The V end lost 8 bases, the J end lost 0 bases, and 20 bases lay between the germline ends. The CDR3, as DNA: TGTGCCAGCGGAGGAATACATGGACTCAATAGCAATCAGCCCCAGCATTTT. Protein sequence: CASGGIHGLNSNQPQHF.

This clonotype was observed a few times. The gene calls are TRBV4-2 and TRBJ2-7; D is unclear. Germline CDR1 reads LGHNA; CDR2 reads YNFKEQ. Trimming removed 0 bases from V and 3 bases from J, with 12 bases in between. This CDR3 has 15 residues. The CDR3 is CASSQDKASLYEQYF. CDR3 coding DNA: TGTGCCAGCAGCCAAGATAAGGCCAGCCTCTACGAGCAGTACTTC.

This clonotype was detected many times. The rearrangement links TRBV12-3 or TRBV12-4 to TRBJ2-7; 7 positions match TRBD1. With 6 bases clipped from V and 0 bases from J, the junction kept 8 bases outside the gene matches. CDR3 length: 15 amino acids. As DNA, the CDR3 is TGTGCCAGCAGGGACGGACAGGATCTCTCCTACGAGCAGTACTTC. Translated: CASRDGQDLSYEQYF.

This clonotype was seen many times. J is TRBJ2-7 and V is TRBV6-6; 8 nucleotides line up with TRBD1. The CDR3 contains 14 residues. From germline, CDR1 is MNHNY and CDR2 SVGAGI (reference sequence). The V and J ends lost 7 bases and 0 bases, in that order; junction bases with no gene match: 5. CDR3 sequence reads: CASTGQVPSYEQYF. Written as DNA, the CDR3 is TGTGCCAGCACGGGACAGGTTCCCTCCTACGAGCAGTACTTC.

This clonotype has at least ten counts. The chain employs TRBV6-5 and TRBJ2-5; 8 nucleotides match TRBD1. The CDR3 has 13 amino acids. Germline V gene sequence: CDR1 MNHEY, CDR2 SVGAGI. The junction had 3 bases not matched to a gene; V was cut back by 6 bases and J by 3 bases. The CDR3 loop reads CASSWTGKETQYF. As DNA, the CDR3 is TGTGCCAGCAGCTGGACAGGGAAAGAGACCCAGTACTTC.

This clonotype was counted only a few times. This chain connects TRBV24-1 to TRBJ2-5, with a weak D call TRBD1 (6 bases). Germline CDR1 reads KGHDR; CDR2 reads SFDVKD. V was cut by 4 bases and J by 1 base, with 12 bases left in between. This CDR3 is 15 amino acids long. CDR3 residues: CATSDPRQAQETQYF. The CDR3 DNA reads as TGTGCCACCAGTGACCCACGACAGGCCCAAGAGACCCAGTACTTC.

This clonotype was detected only a few times. The rearrangement joins TRBV7-3 to TRBJ2-7, with 7 bases fitting TRBD2. This CDR3 comprises 13 residues. Per germline, CDR1 SGHTA and CDR2 FQGTGA. After removal of 4 bases from V and 6 bases from J, the junction contained 6 bases not matched to a gene. The CDR3 sequence is CASSSGLRGEQYF. The CDR3 DNA follows: TGTGCCAGCAGCTCGGGACTACGCGGCGAGCAGTACTTC.

V and J are TRBV24-1 and TRBJ2-1; D call uncertain. The V end was cut by 3 bases, the J end by 0 bases, with 8 bases between. The CDR3 consists of 15 residues. From germline, CDR1 is KGHDR and CDR2 SFDVKD. CDR3 coding DNA: TGTGCCACCAGTGATCCGACATCCTCCTACAATGAGCAGTTCTTC. It encodes CATSDPTSSYNEQFF.

This clonotype was detected a few times. This chain uses TRBV6-2 or TRBV6-3 with TRBJ1-1, with D maybe TRBD1 (5 bases). The germline V and J ends were trimmed by 6 bases and 5 bases, with 16 bases remaining between them. The CDR3 loop spans 14 amino acids. Germline V CDR1 and CDR2: MNHEY, SVGEGT. CDR3 in DNA: TGTGCCAGCAGCCCGGGGGGAGGTTGGACTGAAGCTTTCTTT. Translating gives CASSPGGGWTEAFF.

The chain is built from TRBV29-1 and TRBJ1-5; tentative D call: TRBD1 (5 bases). The germline V and J ends were trimmed by 4 bases and 2 bases, with 12 bases remaining between them. This CDR3 comprises 14 residues. Germline CDR1 reads SQVTM; CDR2 reads ANQGSEA. CDR3 amino acids: CSVAQGSRNQPQHF. The CDR3 nucleotides read TGCAGCGTTGCCCAGGGAAGCCGCAATCAGCCCCAGCATTTT.

V is TRBV20-1 and J is TRBJ2-1, with a tentative D call TRBD2 (5 bases). Germline V gene lookup returns CDR1 DFQATT and CDR2 SNEGSKA (reference sequence). The CDR3 totals 15 residues. V was trimmed by 6 bases and J by 6 bases, leaving 21 bases between them. The CDR3 bases are TGCAGTGCCACAACTATAGCGATATCGGTCAATGAGCAGTTCTTC. Its translation: CSATTIAISVNEQFF.

This clonotype was counted a few times. This chain connects TRBV5-1 to TRBJ1-6; perhaps TRBD1 as D (6 bases). This CDR3 is built from 14 residues. Trimming cost V 0 bases and J 8 bases, with 9 bases left between them. The germline V gene has CDR1 SGHRS and CDR2 YFSETQ. For the CDR3, the DNA is TGCGCCAGCAGCTTGGACAGGGAGGATTCACCCCTCCACTTT. Protein: CASSLDREDSPLHF.

This clonotype appeared many times. The chain has TRBV3-1 and TRBJ2-1, with 13 bases aligning to TRBD2. Germline CDR1 is LGHDT and CDR2 is YNNKEL (reference sequence). This CDR3 spans 15 amino acids. Losses at the gene ends were 1 base for V and 6 bases for J; bases not matched to a gene: 0. Here the CDR3 reads CASSQGTSGSNEQFF. CDR3 coding DNA: TGTGCCAGCAGCCAAGGGACTAGCGGGAGCAATGAGCAGTTCTTC.